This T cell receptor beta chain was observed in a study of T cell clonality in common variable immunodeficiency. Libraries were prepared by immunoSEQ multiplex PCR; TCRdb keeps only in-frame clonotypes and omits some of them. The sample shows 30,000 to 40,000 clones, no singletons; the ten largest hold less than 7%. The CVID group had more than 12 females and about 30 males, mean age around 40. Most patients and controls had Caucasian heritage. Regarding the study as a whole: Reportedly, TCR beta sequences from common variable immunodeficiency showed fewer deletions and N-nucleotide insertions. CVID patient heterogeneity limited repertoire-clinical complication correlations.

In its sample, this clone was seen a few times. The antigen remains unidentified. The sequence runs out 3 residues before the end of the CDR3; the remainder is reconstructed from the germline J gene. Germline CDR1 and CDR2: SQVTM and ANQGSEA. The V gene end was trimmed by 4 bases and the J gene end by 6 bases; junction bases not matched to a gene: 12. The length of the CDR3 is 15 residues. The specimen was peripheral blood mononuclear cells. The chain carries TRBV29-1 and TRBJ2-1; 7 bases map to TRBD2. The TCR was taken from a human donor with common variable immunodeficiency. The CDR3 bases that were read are TGCAGCGTTGTAGTTGGCGGGAGTATCACCAATGAG. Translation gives CSVVVGGSITNE. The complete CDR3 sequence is CSVVVGGSITNEQFF.